Shown below are 32 T cell receptor beta chains from a single sample sequenced in a study of shared clonotypes between healthy human individuals. Method: immunoSEQ multiplex PCR; TCRdb's copy keeps in-frame clones and lacks some. The sample yields over a million clones, around 78% seen once. The sequencing sample was made of memory CD4+ T cells from PBMCs. The subset: CD45RA-negative fraction. These receptors all come from a man aged 18 to 35 in good health. Some clones in this sample may be carry-over from other donors' samples.

The chain couples TRBV5-1 to TRBJ1-5, with 8 nucleotides matching TRBD1. This CDR3 region has 15 residues. Looked up from germline, CDR1 is SGHRS and CDR2 is YFSETQ. J gave up 6 bases and V 0 bases, and 5 bases lay outside the gene matches. CDR3 in DNA: TGCGCCAGCAGCTTGGGTACAGGGGGTGTTCAGCCCCAGCATTTT. Protein: CASSLGTGGVQPQHF.

The chain's CDR3 is CASSWGDRHTGELFF. As DNA, the CDR3 is TGTGCCAGCAGTTGGGGGGACAGGCACACCGGGGAGCTGTTTTTT. This rearrangement joins TRBV28 to TRBJ2-2, with 8 bases aligning to TRBD1. J gave up 3 bases and V 4 bases, and 4 bases lay outside the gene matches. CDR3 length equals 15 residues. Germline V CDR1 and CDR2: MDHEN, SYDVKM.

The rearrangement joins TRBV4-1 to TRBJ2-7; 8 bases are shared with TRBD2. Trimming at V came to 4 bases and at J to 1 base, leaving 6 bases not matched to a gene. The CDR3 has 15 residues. Germline assignment: CDR1 MGHRA and CDR2 YSYEKL. CDR3 nucleotides: TGCGCCAGCAGCCCAACTAGCGGCTTATCCTACGAGCAGTACTTC. Its translation: CASSPTSGLSYEQYF.

This clone has ten or more counts. V gene TRBV14 combines with J gene TRBJ2-7; perhaps TRBD2 as D (6 bases). Germline V gene sequence: CDR1 SGHDN, CDR2 FVKESK. The CDR3 contains 14 residues. Trimming removed 5 bases at V and 4 bases at J, with 15 bases between. In DNA, the CDR3 is TGTGCCAGCAGCATGCCGGGAGCACCTTACGAGCAGTACTTC. Encoded protein: CASSMPGAPYEQYF.

This chain connects TRBV6-6 to TRBJ1-1; unclear D gene. The CDR3 loop spans 11 amino acids. V lost 7 bases and J 6 bases, leaving 9 bases between the germline ends. Germline assignment: CDR1 MNHNY and CDR2 SVGAGI (reference sequence). The CDR3 coding sequence is TGTGCCAGCAAGGGAGCCCCTGAAGCTTTCTTT. Its translation is CASKGAPEAFF.

The J gene is TRBJ2-7, the V gene TRBV7-5; the D call of TRBD2 is as the table states it, not checked on the DNA. TRBV7-5 is a pseudogene locus. The CDR3 is made up of 14 amino acids. The CDR3 protein is CVRTLERDFYEQYF. DNA of the CDR3: TGTGTCAGAACCCTCGAGAGGGATTTCTACGAGCAGTACTTC.

The chain carries TRBV6-1 and TRBJ1-3; 8 positions agree with TRBD1. Germline CDR1 is MNHNS and CDR2 is SASEGT. There are 15 residues in the CDR3. The trim removed 7 bases at V and 3 bases at J, leaving 8 bases unmatched. CDR3 loop: CASTIFRGLGNTIYF. CDR3 bases: TGTGCCAGCACAATATTCAGGGGGCTTGGAAACACCATATATTTT.

The J gene is TRBJ2-3, the V gene TRBV5-4, with D unclear. With 2 bases removed from V and 5 bases from J, the gap between germline ends came to 12 bases. The CDR3 runs to 14 residues. CDR1 is SGHNT and CDR2 is YYREEE in the germline V gene (reference sequence). The CDR3 is CASSFGLSGDTQYF. In DNA form, the CDR3 reads TGTGCCAGCAGCTTCGGGTTGTCGGGAGATACGCAGTATTTT.

The CDR3 region is CASSSQDRGKGGYTF. The CDR3 DNA sequence: TGCGCCAGCAGCTCCCAGGACAGGGGCAAAGGTGGCTACACCTTC. The rearrangement joins TRBV5-1 to TRBJ1-2; 9 nucleotides agree with TRBD1. V gave up 3 bases and J gave up 7 bases; unmatched junction bases: 10. The CDR3 is 15 amino acids. The germline gives CDR1 SGHRS, CDR2 YFSETQ.

This clone was observed a few times. V is TRBV4-2 and J is TRBJ1-5, with D maybe TRBD1 (5 bases). CDR3 length equals 13 residues. Between the trimmed V and J ends, which lost 4 bases and 4 bases, there was a span of 8 bases. The germline gives CDR1 LGHNA, CDR2 YNFKEQ. The CDR3 loop reads CASSPRVNQPQHF. The DNA of the CDR3 is TGTGCCAGCAGCCCCAGGGTAAATCAGCCCCAGCATTTT.

This clone was observed a handful of times. In the same sample, other DNA sequences code for this CDR3. This sequence joins TRBV18 and TRBJ1-4, with 7 bases identical to TRBD1. This CDR3 comprises 20 residues. With V trimmed by 2 bases and J by 0 bases, 15 bases remained unmatched. The germline CDR1 and CDR2 sequences are KGHSH and LQKENI. The CDR3 spells CASSPREIAGQPTTNEKLFF. As DNA, the CDR3 is TGTGCCAGCTCACCAAGAGAAATTGCGGGACAGCCCACAACTAATGAAAAACTGTTTTTT.

This clone showed up just once. V usage is TRBV2 and J usage is TRBJ1-2; D possibly corresponds to TRBD1 (6 bases). Trimming pared 11 bases from V and 2 bases from J, leaving 12 bases between. The CDR3 consists of 12 residues. CDR1 is SNHLY and CDR2 is FYNNEI in the germline V gene. CDR3 region: CAGRGANYGYTF. The CDR3 DNA follows: TGTGCCGGGCGGGGGGCAAACTATGGCTACACCTTC.

This clone was observed a handful of times. The chain uses TRBV7-8 and TRBJ1-2, with 12 bases matching TRBD1. Germline V lookup: CDR1 SGHVS, CDR2 FQNEAQ. V lost 0 bases and J lost 4; bases outside the gene matches: 9. This CDR3 is built from 18 residues. DNA of the CDR3: TGTGCCAGCAGCTTAGCTGGTGGGACAGGGGGCCTAATCTATGGCTACACCTTC. This translates into CASSLAGGTGGLIYGYTF.

V and J are TRBV5-4 and TRBJ2-3; D is unresolved. The CDR3 has 12 amino acids. Germline CDR1 is SGHNT and CDR2 is YYREEE (reference sequence). Deletions cut 4 bases from V and 11 bases from J, with 14 bases between. The CDR3: CASSPDSPKQYF. CDR3 DNA sequence: TGTGCCAGCAGCCCAGACTCCCCAAAGCAGTATTTT.

This chain uses TRBV7-3 with TRBJ1-2; 9 bases align to TRBD1. Germline CDR1 is SGHTA and CDR2 is FQGTGA. With V trimmed by 4 bases and J by 6 bases, 3 bases remained unmatched. This CDR3 has 13 residues. CDR3 nucleotide sequence: TGTGCCAGCAGCTCTACAGGGGGCGATGGCTACACCTTC. Encoded protein: CASSSTGGDGYTF.

DNA for the CDR3: TGTGCCAGCAGCTTAGTATTAGGCGCCACAGGAAAAACGTCCTACGAGCAGTACTTC. It encodes CASSLVLGATGKTSYEQYF. This chain joins TRBV7-8 and TRBJ2-7; D might be TRBD1 (5 bases). Trimming left V 1 base short and J 1 base short, with 23 bases between. The CDR3 extends over 19 amino acids. Germline CDR1 reads SGHVS; CDR2 reads FQNEAQ.

This clone occurred a few times. The J gene is TRBJ2-1, the V gene TRBV7-2; 8 positions match TRBD2. The CDR3 is 15 amino acids. Germline V gives CDR1 SGHTA, CDR2 FQGNSA. Losses at the gene ends were 1 base for V and 9 bases for J; bases not matched to a gene: 8. The CDR3 sequence is CASSLVSSGYGEQFF. DNA of the CDR3: TGTGCCAGCAGCTTAGTCTCTAGCGGGTATGGTGAGCAGTTCTTC.

The chain combines TRBV7-2 with TRBJ1-4, with D uncertain. Deletions cut 4 bases from V and 1 base from J, with 7 bases between. The CDR3 consists of 14 residues. Germline V gene sequence: CDR1 SGHTA, CDR2 FQGNSA. CDR3 DNA sequence: TGTGCCAGCAGCTCCGGAGGAACTAATGAAAAACTGTTTTTT. Translating it yields CASSSGGTNEKLFF.

In DNA form, the CDR3 reads TGTGCCAGCTCACCAACGGGTTTTGATTCACCCCTCCACTTT. Its protein is CASSPTGFDSPLHF. The chain carries TRBV18 and TRBJ1-6; D not certain. Germline values: CDR1 KGHSH, CDR2 LQKENI. The length of the CDR3 is 14 residues. With 2 bases removed from V and 8 bases from J, the gap between germline ends came to 10 bases.

The chain employs TRBV5-1 and TRBJ2-7; no clear D gene. This CDR3 has 14 residues. V shed 2 bases and J shed 0 bases, with 9 bases lying between them. Germline-derived CDR1 and CDR2 are SGHRS and YFSETQ. Written as DNA, the CDR3 is TGCGCCAGCAGCTTACGTCTCCGCTCCTACGAGCAGTACTTC. It translates to CASSLRLRSYEQYF. The complete variable domain, with remaining parts taken from reference TRBV5-1 and TRBJ2-7, reads KAGVTQTPRYLIKTRGQQVTLSCSPISGHRSVSWYQQTPGQGLQFLFEYFSETQRNKGNFPGRFSGRQFSNSRSEMNVSTLELGDSALYLCASSLRLRSYEQYFGPGTRLTVT.

Worth noting for this clone: A much more abundant neighbour one base away suggests this may be a read error. Other DNA sequences in the sample encode the same CDR3. This chain links TRBV4-1 with TRBJ2-7; TRBD2 aligns across 12 bases. The V segment lost 3 bases and the J segment 3 bases; nucleotides outside the gene matches: 3. This CDR3 spans 15 amino acids. CDR1 is MGHRA, CDR2 YSYEKL, per germline. In nucleotides, the CDR3 is TGCGCCAGCAGCCACCCTAGCGGGAGGGTCTACGAGCAGTACTTC. This gives the protein CASSHPSGRVYEQYF.

The chain uses TRBV28 and TRBJ2-7; 9 positions agree with TRBD2. Losses at the gene ends were 5 bases for V and 2 bases for J; bases not matched to a gene: 7. CDR1 is MDHEN, CDR2 SYDVKM, per germline. The CDR3 sequence is 15 residues long. The DNA of the CDR3 is TGTGCCAGCAGTGCCCTACTAGCGGGTACCTACGAGCAGTACTTC. This encodes CASSALLAGTYEQYF.

The chain links TRBV28 to TRBJ1-3, with 10 bases fitting TRBD1. The CDR3 loop spans 23 amino acids. V lost 6 bases, J lost 2 bases, and 28 bases stayed unmatched. CDR1 is MDHEN, CDR2 SYDVKM, per germline. The CDR3 is CASSSPATFGTGAPSSPGNTIYF. Written as DNA, the CDR3 is TGTGCCAGCAGCTCTCCTGCCACTTTCGGGACAGGGGCCCCCTCAAGTCCTGGAAACACCATATATTTT.

The rearrangement links TRBV18 to TRBJ2-2; D is ambiguous. Trimming stripped 2 bases from V and 2 bases from J, with 12 bases between. This CDR3 has 16 residues. CDR1 is KGHSH and CDR2 is LQKENI in the germline V gene. This CDR3 is CASSPGQASNTGELFF. The CDR3 DNA follows: TGTGCCAGCTCACCAGGGCAGGCAAGTAACACCGGGGAGCTGTTTTTT.

The V and J genes are TRBV2 and TRBJ1-1; TRBD1 agrees at 7 bases. This CDR3 contains 14 residues. The J segment lost 6 bases and the V segment lost 8 bases, leaving 12 bases of the junction unmatched. The germline V gene encodes CDR1 SNHLY and CDR2 FYNNEI. Here the CDR3 DNA reads TGTGCCAGCGACCGCCGGGACAGTGGTCCTGAAGCTTTCTTT. Its translation is CASDRRDSGPEAFF.

The chain joins TRBV18 to TRBJ1-1; a weak D match, TRBD1 (5 bases). Germline values: CDR1 KGHSH, CDR2 LQKENI. CDR3 length: 15 residues. V lost 1 base and J lost 0, with 9 bases in between. The CDR3 loop reads CASSPLGLLNTEAFF. The CDR3 DNA is TGTGCCAGCTCACCACTGGGACTTTTGAACACTGAAGCTTTCTTT.

This chain joins TRBV5-1 and TRBJ2-3; 8 nucleotides align to TRBD2. V gave up 0 bases and J gave up 4 bases; unmatched junction bases: 4. Looked up from germline, CDR1 is SGHRS and CDR2 is YFSETQ. CDR3 length equals 15 residues. CDR3 sequence (DNA): TGCGCCAGCAGCTTGGTGGCTAGCGGGTCAGATACGCAGTATTTT. Its translation is CASSLVASGSDTQYF.

This chain uses TRBV18 with TRBJ2-1; D is unresolved. CDR1 is KGHSH and CDR2 is LQKENI in the germline V gene. The CDR3 is made up of 15 amino acids. V lost 1 base, J lost 7 bases, and 14 bases lay in between. CDR3 residues: CASSPQKDPSNEQFF. CDR3 nucleotides: TGTGCCAGCTCACCACAAAAAGACCCATCAAATGAGCAGTTCTTC.

CDR3 in amino acids: CASSPVVEAFF. In DNA, the CDR3 is TGTGCCAGCAGCCCCGTAGTTGAAGCTTTCTTT. The gene calls are TRBV7-9 and TRBJ1-1; no clear D. The CDR3 sequence is 11 residues long. Germline lookup yields CDR1 SEHNR and CDR2 FQNEAQ (reference sequence). Trimming shortened V by 5 bases and J by 7 bases, and 8 bases separated the two germline ends. Full variable domain (rest looked up from reference TRBV7-9 and TRBJ1-1): DTGVSQNPRHKITKRGQNVTFRCDPISEHNRLYWYRQTLGQGPEFLTYFQNEAQLEKSRLLSDRFSAERPKGSFSTLEIQRTEQGDSAMYLCASSPVVEAFFGQGTRLTVV.

In regard to this clone: This sequence may be a read error, since a much larger clone differs from it by one base. The rearrangement joins TRBV6-6 to TRBJ1-5; the D is unclear. The germline V gene has CDR1 MNHNY and CDR2 SVGAGI (reference sequence). V lost 6 bases and J 0 bases, leaving 9 bases between the germline ends. The CDR3 length is 14 residues. CDR3 amino acids: CASSPTDSNQPQHF. The CDR3, as DNA: TGTGCCAGCAGCCCGACGGATAGCAATCAGCCCCAGCATTTT.

This chain links TRBV7-2 with TRBJ2-7, with 8 positions matching TRBD1. J was trimmed by 8 bases and V by 4 bases; bases with no gene match: 10. There are 14 residues in the CDR3. Germline lookup yields CDR1 SGHTA and CDR2 FQGNSA. In nucleotides, the CDR3 is TGTGCCAGCAGCTCAGAGAGACAGGGGCGACAGCAGTACTTC. Amino acids: CASSSERQGRQQYF.

This clone was counted many times. V and J are TRBV11-3 and TRBJ2-2; TRBD2 might be the D (7 bases). CDR1 SGHNT and CDR2 YENEEA come from the germline V gene. V was cut by 1 base and J by 2 bases, with 8 bases left in between. This CDR3 spans 15 amino acids. The CDR3 nucleotides read TGTGCCAGCAGCTTAGGCGGGGGCAACACCGGGGAGCTGTTTTTT. Its protein is CASSLGGGNTGELFF.